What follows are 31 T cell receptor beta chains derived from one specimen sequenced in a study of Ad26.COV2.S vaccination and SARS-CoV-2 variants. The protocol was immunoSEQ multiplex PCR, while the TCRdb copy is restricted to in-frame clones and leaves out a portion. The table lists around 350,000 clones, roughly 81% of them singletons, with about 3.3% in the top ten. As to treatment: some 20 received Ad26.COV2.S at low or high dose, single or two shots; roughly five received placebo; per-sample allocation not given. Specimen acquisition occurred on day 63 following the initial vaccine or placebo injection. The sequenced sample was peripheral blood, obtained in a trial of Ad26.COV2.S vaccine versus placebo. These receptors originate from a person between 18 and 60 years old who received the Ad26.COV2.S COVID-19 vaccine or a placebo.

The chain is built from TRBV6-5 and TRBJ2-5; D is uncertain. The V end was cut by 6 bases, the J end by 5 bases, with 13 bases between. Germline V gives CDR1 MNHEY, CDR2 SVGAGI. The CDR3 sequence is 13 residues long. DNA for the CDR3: TGTGCCAGCAGCCCGGGCCCCTGGGAGACCCAGTACTTC. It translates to CASSPGPWETQYF.

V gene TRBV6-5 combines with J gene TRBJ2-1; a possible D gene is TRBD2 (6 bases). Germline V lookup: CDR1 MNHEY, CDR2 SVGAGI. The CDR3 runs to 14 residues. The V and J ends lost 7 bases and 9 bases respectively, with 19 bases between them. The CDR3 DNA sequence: TGTGCCAGCACCCCAAGCGGGTGGGATGGTGAGCAGTTCTTC. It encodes CASTPSGWDGEQFF.

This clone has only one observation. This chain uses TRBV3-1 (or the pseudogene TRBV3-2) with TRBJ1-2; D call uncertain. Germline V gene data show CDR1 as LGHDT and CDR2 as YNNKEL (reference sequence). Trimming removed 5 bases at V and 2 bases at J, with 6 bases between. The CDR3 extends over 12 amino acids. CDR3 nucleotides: TGTGCCAGCAGCAAAGGAAACTATGGCTACACCTTC. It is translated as CASSKGNYGYTF.

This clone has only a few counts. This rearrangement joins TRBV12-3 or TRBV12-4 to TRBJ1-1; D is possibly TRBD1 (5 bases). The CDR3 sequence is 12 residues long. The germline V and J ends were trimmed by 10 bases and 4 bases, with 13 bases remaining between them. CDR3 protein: CATGGLFTEAFF. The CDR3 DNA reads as TGTGCCACGGGGGGATTATTCACTGAAGCTTTCTTT.

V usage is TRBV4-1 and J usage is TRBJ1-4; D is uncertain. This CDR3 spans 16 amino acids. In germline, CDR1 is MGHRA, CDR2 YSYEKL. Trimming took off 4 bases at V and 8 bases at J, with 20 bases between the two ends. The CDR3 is CASSPQTDLGVEKLFF. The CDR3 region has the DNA TGCGCCAGCAGCCCTCAGACGGATCTTGGGGTGGAAAAACTGTTTTTT.

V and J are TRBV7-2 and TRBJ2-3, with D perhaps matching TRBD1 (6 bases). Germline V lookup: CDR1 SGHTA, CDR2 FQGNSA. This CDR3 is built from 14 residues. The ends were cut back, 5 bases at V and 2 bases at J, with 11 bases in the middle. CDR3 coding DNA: TGTGCCAGCAGCCAGGGGCTGACCACAGATACGCAGTATTTT. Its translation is CASSQGLTTDTQYF.

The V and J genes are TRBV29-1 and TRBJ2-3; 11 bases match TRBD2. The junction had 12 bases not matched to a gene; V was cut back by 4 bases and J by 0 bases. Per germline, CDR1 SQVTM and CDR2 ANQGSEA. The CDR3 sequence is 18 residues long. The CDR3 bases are TGCAGCGTTGTAGGTAGCGGGAGGGTTCTGGCTAGCACAGATACGCAGTATTTT. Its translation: CSVVGSGRVLASTDTQYF.

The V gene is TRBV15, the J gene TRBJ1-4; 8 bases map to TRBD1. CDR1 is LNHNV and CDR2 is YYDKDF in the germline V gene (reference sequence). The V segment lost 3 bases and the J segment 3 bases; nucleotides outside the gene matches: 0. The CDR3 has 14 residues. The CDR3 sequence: CATSRDRANEKLFF. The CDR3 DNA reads TGTGCCACCAGCAGGGACAGGGCTAATGAAAAACTGTTTTTT.

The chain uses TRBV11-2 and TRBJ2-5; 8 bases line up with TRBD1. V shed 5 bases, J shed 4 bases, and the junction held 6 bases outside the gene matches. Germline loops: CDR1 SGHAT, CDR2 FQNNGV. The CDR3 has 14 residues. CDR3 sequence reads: CASSRDRGLETQYF. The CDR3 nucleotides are TGTGCCAGCAGCCGTGACAGGGGTCTAGAGACCCAGTACTTC.

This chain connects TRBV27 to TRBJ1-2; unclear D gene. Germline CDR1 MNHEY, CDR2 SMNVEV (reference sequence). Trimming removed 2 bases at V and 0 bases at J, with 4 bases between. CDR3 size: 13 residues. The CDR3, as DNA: TGTGCCAGCAGTTTACAGGCTAACTATGGCTACACCTTC. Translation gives CASSLQANYGYTF.

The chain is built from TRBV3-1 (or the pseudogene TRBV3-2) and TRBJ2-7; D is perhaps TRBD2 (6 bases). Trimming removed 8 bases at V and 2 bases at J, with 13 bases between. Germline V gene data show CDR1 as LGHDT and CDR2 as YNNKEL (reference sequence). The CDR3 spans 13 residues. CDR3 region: CASSRGAAYEQYF. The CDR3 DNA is TGTGCCAGCTCCCGCGGGGCAGCCTACGAGCAGTACTTC.

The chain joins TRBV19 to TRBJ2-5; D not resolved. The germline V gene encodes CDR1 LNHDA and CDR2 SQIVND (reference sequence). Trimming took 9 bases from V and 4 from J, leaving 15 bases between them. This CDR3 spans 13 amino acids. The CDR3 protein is CASTSEDLETQYF. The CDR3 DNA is TGTGCCAGCACCTCCGAAGACTTAGAGACCCAGTACTTC.

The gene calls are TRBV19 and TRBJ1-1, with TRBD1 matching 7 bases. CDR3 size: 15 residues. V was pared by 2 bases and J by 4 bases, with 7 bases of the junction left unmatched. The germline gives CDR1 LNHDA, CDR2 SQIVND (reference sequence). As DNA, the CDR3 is TGTGCCAGTAGTATAACAGGACAGGCGGGCACTGAAGCTTTCTTT. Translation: CASSITGQAGTEAFF.

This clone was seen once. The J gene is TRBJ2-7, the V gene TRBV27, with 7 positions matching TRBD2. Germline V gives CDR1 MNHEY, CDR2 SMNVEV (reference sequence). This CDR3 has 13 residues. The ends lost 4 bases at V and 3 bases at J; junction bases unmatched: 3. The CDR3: CASSWGGDYEQYF. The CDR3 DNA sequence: TGTGCCAGCAGTTGGGGGGGGGACTACGAGCAGTACTTC.

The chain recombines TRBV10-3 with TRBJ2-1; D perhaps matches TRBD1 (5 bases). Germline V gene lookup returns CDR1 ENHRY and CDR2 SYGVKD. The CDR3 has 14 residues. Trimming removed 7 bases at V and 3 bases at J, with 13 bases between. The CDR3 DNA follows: TGTGCCATCACCCAGACAGACAACTACAATGAGCAGTTCTTC. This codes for CAITQTDNYNEQFF.

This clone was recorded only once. The CDR3 DNA reads as TGTGCCAGCAGTTGGGGGTCGACAGGGGAGGTTGAAGCTTTCTTT. It is translated as CASSWGSTGEVEAFF. This chain joins TRBV27 and TRBJ1-1, with 8 bases matching TRBD1. J lost 7 bases, V lost 4 bases, and 11 bases had no gene match. This CDR3 region has 15 residues. From germline, CDR1 is MNHEY and CDR2 SMNVEV (reference sequence).

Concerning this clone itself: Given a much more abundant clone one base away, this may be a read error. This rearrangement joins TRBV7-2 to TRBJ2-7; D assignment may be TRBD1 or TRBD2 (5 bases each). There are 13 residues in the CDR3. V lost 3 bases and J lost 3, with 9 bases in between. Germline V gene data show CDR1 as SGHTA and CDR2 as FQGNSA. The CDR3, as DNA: TGTGCCAGCAGCTTGGGACGGAACTACGAGCAGTACTTC. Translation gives CASSLGRNYEQYF.

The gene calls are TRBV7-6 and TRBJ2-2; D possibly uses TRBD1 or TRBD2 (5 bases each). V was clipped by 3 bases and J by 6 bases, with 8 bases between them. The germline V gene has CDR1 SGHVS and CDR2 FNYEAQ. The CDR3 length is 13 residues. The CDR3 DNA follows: TGTGCCAGCAGCTTCAGGGACCCCGGGGAGCTGTTTTTT. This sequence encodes CASSFRDPGELFF.

The CDR3 here is CASSSYSGEQYF. The CDR3 nucleotides read TGTGCCAGCAGCTCATATAGTGGCGAGCAGTACTTC. The V gene is TRBV7-2, the J gene TRBJ2-7; D gene unclear. The CDR3 runs 12 residues. The ends were cut back, 4 bases at V and 6 bases at J, with 10 bases in the middle. In germline, CDR1 is SGHTA, CDR2 FQGNSA.

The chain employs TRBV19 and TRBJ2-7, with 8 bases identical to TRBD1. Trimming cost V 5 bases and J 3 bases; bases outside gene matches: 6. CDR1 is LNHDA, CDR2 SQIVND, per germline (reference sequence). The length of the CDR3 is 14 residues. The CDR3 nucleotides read TGTGCCAGTAGTCCCCGGACAGGGAACTACGAGCAGTACTTC. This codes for CASSPRTGNYEQYF.

The CDR3 sequence: CAISGRQGNYGYTF. The CDR3 nucleotides are TGTGCCATCAGTGGAAGACAGGGGAACTATGGCTACACCTTC. V and J are TRBV10-3 and TRBJ1-2; 8 bases line up with TRBD1. V was pared by 4 bases and J by 2 bases, with 3 bases of the junction left unmatched. Germline lookup yields CDR1 ENHRY and CDR2 SYGVKD. This CDR3 has 14 amino acids.

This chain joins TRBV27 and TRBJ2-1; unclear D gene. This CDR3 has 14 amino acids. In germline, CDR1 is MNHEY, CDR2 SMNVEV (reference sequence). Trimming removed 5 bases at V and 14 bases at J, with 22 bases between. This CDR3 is CASSPPRLPLDEFF. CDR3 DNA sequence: TGTGCCAGCAGTCCCCCGAGACTGCCCCTAGACGAGTTCTTC.

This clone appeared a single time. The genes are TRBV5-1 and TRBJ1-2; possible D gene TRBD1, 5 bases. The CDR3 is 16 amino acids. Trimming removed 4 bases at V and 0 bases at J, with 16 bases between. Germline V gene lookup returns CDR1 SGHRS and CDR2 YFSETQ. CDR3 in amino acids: CASSPYLGATNYGYTF. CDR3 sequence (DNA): TGCGCCAGCAGCCCGTACCTTGGGGCGACTAACTATGGCTACACCTTC.

CDR3 in amino acids: CAWSRKKGAKRQPQHF. CDR3 bases: TGTGCCTGGAGTAGAAAGAAGGGGGCCAAGAGACAGCCCCAGCATTTT. The chain is built from TRBV30 and TRBJ1-5; 7 positions match TRBD1. CDR1 and CDR2 from the germline V gene are GTSNPN and SVGIG (reference sequence). With V trimmed by 2 bases and J by 7 bases, 14 bases remained unmatched. This CDR3 has 16 residues. The full variable domain, with the rest looked up from reference TRBV30 and TRBJ1-5, is SQTIHQWPATLVQPVGSPLSLECTVEGTSNPNLYWYRQAAGRGLQLLFYSVGIGQISSEVPQNLSASRPQDRQFILSSKKLLLSDSGFYLCAWSRKKGAKRQPQHFGDGTRLSIL.

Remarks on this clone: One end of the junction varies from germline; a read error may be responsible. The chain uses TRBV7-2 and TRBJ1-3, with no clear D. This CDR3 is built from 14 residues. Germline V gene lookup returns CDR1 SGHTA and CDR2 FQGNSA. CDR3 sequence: CASSLFGRSADLNF. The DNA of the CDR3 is TGTGCCAGCAGCTTATTCGGACGGAGCGCCGATTTAAATTTT.

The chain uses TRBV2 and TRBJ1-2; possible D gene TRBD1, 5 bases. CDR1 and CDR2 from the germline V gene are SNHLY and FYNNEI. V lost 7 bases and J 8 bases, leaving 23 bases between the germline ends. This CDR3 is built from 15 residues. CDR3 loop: CASTDGRWDPGGYTF. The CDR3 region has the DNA TGTGCCAGCACCGATGGCAGGTGGGACCCCGGGGGCTACACCTTC.

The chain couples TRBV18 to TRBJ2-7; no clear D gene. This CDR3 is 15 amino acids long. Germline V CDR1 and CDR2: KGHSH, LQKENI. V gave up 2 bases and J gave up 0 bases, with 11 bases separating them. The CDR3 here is CASSPNPRRSYEQYF. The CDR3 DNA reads TGTGCCAGCTCACCAAATCCCCGCCGCTCCTACGAGCAGTACTTC.

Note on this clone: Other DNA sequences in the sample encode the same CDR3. Here the CDR3 DNA reads TGTGCCAGCAGCGTAGCGGGAGGGGTTGACGAGCAGTACTTC. Protein sequence: CASSVAGGVDEQYF. The rearrangement links TRBV9 to TRBJ2-7; TRBD2 aligns across 8 bases. CDR1 SGDLS and CDR2 YYNGEE come from the germline V gene. The CDR3 covers 14 residues. V was clipped by 0 bases and J by 5 bases; unmatched bases: 4.

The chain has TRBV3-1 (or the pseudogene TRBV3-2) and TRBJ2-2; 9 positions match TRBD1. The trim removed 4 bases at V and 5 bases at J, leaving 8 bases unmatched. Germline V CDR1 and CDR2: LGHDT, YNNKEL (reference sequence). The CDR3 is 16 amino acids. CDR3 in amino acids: CASSRGGQGRTGELFF. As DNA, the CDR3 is TGTGCCAGCAGCCGAGGGGGACAGGGAAGGACCGGGGAGCTGTTTTTT.

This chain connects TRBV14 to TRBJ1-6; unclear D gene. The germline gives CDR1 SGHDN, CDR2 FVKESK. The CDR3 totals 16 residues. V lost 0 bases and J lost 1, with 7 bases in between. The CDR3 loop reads CASSQDPVSYNSPLHF. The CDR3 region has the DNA TGTGCCAGCAGCCAAGACCCTGTTTCCTATAATTCACCCCTCCACTTT.

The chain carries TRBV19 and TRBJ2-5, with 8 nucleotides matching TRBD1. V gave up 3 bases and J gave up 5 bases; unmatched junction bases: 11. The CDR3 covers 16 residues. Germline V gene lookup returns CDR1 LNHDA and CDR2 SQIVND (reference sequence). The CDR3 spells CASSIPGQGIHETQYF. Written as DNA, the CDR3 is TGTGCCAGTAGTATTCCCGGACAGGGTATCCATGAGACCCAGTACTTC.